These 12 T cell receptor beta chains came from one sample sequenced in a study of blood T cell repertoires in COVID-19 (dated by TCRdb to about 2020). Libraries came from the immunoSEQ multiplex PCR assay. This is the immuneACCESS table as TCRdb keeps it, with only in-frame sequences that have V and J called. A part of the clones is gone; compared with another copy, unresolved V genes explain less than half, and the rest is unexplained. A total of 150,000 to 200,000 clones appear in this sample, approximately 89% of them only once. The top ten constitute under 3.5% of the sample. The sample consisted of peripheral blood. The receptor set was obtained from a man in his 70s with acute or convalescent COVID-19.

This chain uses TRBV27 with TRBJ2-7, with TRBD1 identical over 10 bases. CDR1 and CDR2 (germline): MNHEY, SMNVEV (reference sequence). After removal of 5 bases from V and 4 bases from J, the junction contained 2 bases not matched to a gene. The CDR3 runs to 13 residues. The CDR3 coding sequence is TGTGCCAGCAGTGGACAGGGGGTTTACGAGCAGTACTTC. The encoded protein is CASSGQGVYEQYF.

There are a few counts of this clone. The chain carries TRBV7-9 and TRBJ1-4, with 7 bases matching TRBD1. The CDR3 is 13 residues long. The ends lost 5 bases at V and 7 bases at J; junction bases unmatched: 4. Looked up from germline, CDR1 is SEHNR and CDR2 is FQNEAQ (reference sequence). The CDR3, as DNA: TGTGCCAGCAGCCCTCAGGGGGGTGAAAAACTGTTTTTT. Its protein is CASSPQGGEKLFF. Combining the CDR3 with reference TRBV7-9 and TRBJ1-4 gives the whole variable domain DTGVSQNPRHKITKRGQNVTFRCDPISEHNRLYWYRQTLGQGPEFLTYFQNEAQLEKSRLLSDRFSAERPKGSFSTLEIQRTEQGDSAMYLCASSPQGGEKLFFGSGTQLSVL.

V gene TRBV5-1 combines with J gene TRBJ1-2, with TRBD1 identical over 9 bases. Losses at the gene ends were 4 bases for V and 7 bases for J; bases not matched to a gene: 5. The CDR3 sequence is 13 residues long. CDR1 and CDR2 (germline): SGHRS, YFSETQ. As DNA, the CDR3 is TGCGCCAGCAGCGGACAGGGGTTTGGTGGCTACACCTTC. Residues: CASSGQGFGGYTF.

Only a few counts were recorded for this clone. The chain links TRBV30 to TRBJ1-2, with D possibly TRBD1 on 5 matching bases. The CDR3 sequence is 13 residues long. Trimming took off 0 bases at V and 11 bases at J, with 16 bases between the two ends. Per germline, CDR1 GTSNPN and CDR2 SVGIG (reference sequence). CDR3 sequence reads: CAWSVAGGMTYTF. The CDR3 DNA follows: TGTGCCTGGAGTGTCGCGGGGGGGATGACTTACACCTTC.

This clone was seen only a few times. The V call is TRBV29-1, the J call TRBJ1-2; weak D call: TRBD1 (5 bases). There are 11 residues in the CDR3. Per the germline V gene, CDR1 is SQVTM and CDR2 is ANQGSEA. Trimming removed 7 bases at V and 4 bases at J, with 10 bases between. The CDR3 spells CSAFQGYGYTF. The CDR3 DNA sequence: TGCAGCGCTTTTCAGGGCTATGGCTACACCTTC. Full variable domain (rest looked up from reference TRBV29-1 and TRBJ1-2): SAVISQKPSRDICQRGTSLTIQCQVDSQVTMMFWYRQQPGQSLTLIATANQGSEATYESGFVIDKFPISRPNLTFSTLTVSNMSPEDSSIYLCSAFQGYGYTFGSGTRLTVV.

The chain recombines TRBV7-8 with TRBJ2-2; 7 nucleotides agree with TRBD2. Germline CDR1 and CDR2: SGHVS and FQNEAQ. The CDR3 contains 20 residues. V shed 1 base and J 1 base; nucleotides not matched to a gene: 15. The CDR3 nucleotides are TGTGCCAGCAGCTTAGATCTTCCGACTAATCTAGCGGTGAACACCGGGGAGCTGTTTTTT. Its protein is CASSLDLPTNLAVNTGELFF.

The chain couples TRBV5-4 to TRBJ1-6; 8 nucleotides match TRBD1. This CDR3 region has 15 residues. Losses at the gene ends were 0 bases for V and 9 bases for J; bases not matched to a gene: 5. From germline, CDR1 is SGHNT and CDR2 YYREEE (reference sequence). The CDR3 protein is CASSLDRGSLSPLHF. The CDR3, as DNA: TGTGCCAGCAGCTTGGACAGGGGGAGCCTTTCACCCCTCCACTTT.

J is TRBJ2-2 and V is TRBV5-1; D possibly corresponds to TRBD2 (5 bases). Per germline, CDR1 SGHRS and CDR2 YFSETQ. The V and J ends lost 4 bases and 1 base respectively, with 8 bases between them. The CDR3 runs to 14 residues. CDR3 DNA: TGCGCCAGCAGCCTCGAGGGGAACACCGGGGAGCTGTTTTTT. This sequence encodes CASSLEGNTGELFF.

This rearrangement joins TRBV27 to TRBJ2-2; the match to TRBD2 covers 12 bases. The V segment lost 9 bases and the J segment 6 bases; nucleotides outside the gene matches: 23. CDR1 is MNHEY, CDR2 SMNVEV, per germline (reference sequence). This CDR3 region has 20 residues. The chain's CDR3 is CASLSSWTSGMRLAAGELFF. The CDR3 nucleotides are TGTGCCAGTCTCTCCTCTTGGACTAGCGGGATGAGGTTGGCAGCCGGGGAGCTGTTTTTT.

This clone appeared once. The chain is built from TRBV28 and TRBJ2-3; D possibly corresponds to TRBD2 (6 bases). Germline CDR1 MDHEN, CDR2 SYDVKM. This CDR3 comprises 18 residues. V lost 3 bases, J lost 0 bases, and 19 bases lay in between. CDR3 region: CASSFDVRRDSSTDTQYF. In DNA, the CDR3 is TGTGCCAGCAGTTTCGATGTCCGGCGGGACTCTAGCACAGATACGCAGTATTTT.

The chain uses TRBV7-9 and TRBJ2-3; D perhaps matches TRBD1 (6 bases). CDR1 is SEHNR and CDR2 is FQNEAQ in the germline V gene (reference sequence). V was cut by 2 bases and J by 5 bases, with 14 bases left in between. The CDR3 is made up of 15 amino acids. The chain's CDR3 is CASSLPLTGRDTQYF. CDR3 sequence (DNA): TGTGCCAGCAGCTTACCCTTAACAGGGAGAGATACGCAGTATTTT.

This clone was found once. The chain combines TRBV5-1 with TRBJ1-1; D remains ambiguous. This CDR3 has 16 residues. Trimming cost V 4 bases and J 7 bases, with 23 bases left between them. The germline V gene has CDR1 SGHRS and CDR2 YFSETQ. In DNA form, the CDR3 reads TGCGCCAGCAGCATAGGCACGAGGGCCGGAGGCGGTGAAGCTTTCTTT. Amino acid sequence: CASSIGTRAGGGEAFF.